This TCR beta chain emerged from a study of T cells in localized non-small cell lung cancer. Overall study findings and caveats: Heterogeneity remains possible, as sequencing covered one tumor region only. Adjacent lung held a median roughly 50 of the top 100 tumor clones. Greater T cell density in blood accompanied longer overall survival. The greatest T cell clonality was found in uninvolved adjacent lung (higher than in tumor).

Assay used: immunoSEQ multiplex PCR; TCRdb lists only in-frame clones, some missing. The profile shows about 28,000 clones, around 93% of them singletons. Germline CDR1 SGHNT, CDR2 YYREEE (reference sequence). This CDR3 is 14 amino acids long. V was pared by 3 bases and J by 2 bases, with 8 bases between. Regarding this clone: The antigen is undetermined.

This material consisted of peripheral blood, taken before any cancer treatment. The receptor's source is a female donor at least 60 years old with stage I lung adenocarcinoma. The chain carries TRBV5-4 and TRBJ2-2; D unresolved. CDR3 loop: CASSSNLNTGELFF. CDR3 DNA sequence: TGTGCCAGCAGCTCGAACTTAAACACCGGGGAGCTGTTTTTT.